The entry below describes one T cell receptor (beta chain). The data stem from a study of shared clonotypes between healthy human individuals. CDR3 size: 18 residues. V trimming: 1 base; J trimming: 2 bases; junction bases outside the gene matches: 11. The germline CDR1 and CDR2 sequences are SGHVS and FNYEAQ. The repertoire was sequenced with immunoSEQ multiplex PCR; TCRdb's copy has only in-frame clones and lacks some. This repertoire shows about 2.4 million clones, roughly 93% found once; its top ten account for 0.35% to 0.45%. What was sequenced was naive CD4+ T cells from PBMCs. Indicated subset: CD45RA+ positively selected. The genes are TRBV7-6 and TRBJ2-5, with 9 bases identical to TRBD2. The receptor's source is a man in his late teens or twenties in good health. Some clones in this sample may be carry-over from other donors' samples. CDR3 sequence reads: CASSLGRGLAGRQETQYF. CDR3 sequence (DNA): TGTGCCAGCAGCTTAGGGCGGGGGCTAGCGGGGAGGCAAGAGACCCAGTACTTC.